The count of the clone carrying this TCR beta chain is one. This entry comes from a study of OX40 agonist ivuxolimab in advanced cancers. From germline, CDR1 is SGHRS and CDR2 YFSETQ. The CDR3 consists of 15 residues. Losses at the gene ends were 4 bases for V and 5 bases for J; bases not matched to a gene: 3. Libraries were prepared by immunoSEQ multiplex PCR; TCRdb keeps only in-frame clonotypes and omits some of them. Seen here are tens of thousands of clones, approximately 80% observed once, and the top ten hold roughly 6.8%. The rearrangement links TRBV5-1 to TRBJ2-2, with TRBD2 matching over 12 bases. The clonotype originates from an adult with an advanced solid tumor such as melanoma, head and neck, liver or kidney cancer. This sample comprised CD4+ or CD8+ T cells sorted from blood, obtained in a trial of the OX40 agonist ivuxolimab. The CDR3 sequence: CASSQGTSGTGELFF. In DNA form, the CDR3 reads TGCGCCAGCAGCCAAGGGACTAGCGGGACCGGGGAGCTGTTTTTT.